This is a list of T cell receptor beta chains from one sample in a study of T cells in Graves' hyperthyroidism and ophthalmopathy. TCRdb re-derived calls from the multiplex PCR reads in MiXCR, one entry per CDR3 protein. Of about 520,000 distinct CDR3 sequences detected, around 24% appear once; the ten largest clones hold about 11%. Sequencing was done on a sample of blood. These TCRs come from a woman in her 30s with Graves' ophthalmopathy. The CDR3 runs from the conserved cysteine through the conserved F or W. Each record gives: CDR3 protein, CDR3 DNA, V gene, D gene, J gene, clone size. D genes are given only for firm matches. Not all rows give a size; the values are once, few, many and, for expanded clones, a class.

CDR3: CASSQGGASYEQYF
DNA: TGTGCCAGCAGCCAAGGTGGAGCTTCCTACGAGCAGTACTTC
V: TRBV3-1
D: NA
J: TRBJ2-7
size: many

CDR3: CATSNSGGYTGELFF
DNA: TGTGCCACCAGTAACTCCGGAGGATACACCGGGGAGCTGTTTTTT
V: TRBV15
D: NA
J: TRBJ2-2
size: few

CDR3: CAWSAGTGNNQPQHF
DNA: TGTGCCTGGAGTGCCGGGACAGGGAACAATCAGCCCCAGCATTTT
V: TRBV30
D: TRBD1
J: TRBJ1-5
size: many

CDR3: CASSPWGQETQYF
DNA: TGTGCCAGCAGCCCCTGGGGGCAAGAGACCCAGTACTTC
V: TRBV9
D: NA
J: TRBJ2-5
size: many

CDR3: CASSLEGRLLYGYTF
DNA: TGTGCCAGCAGTTTAGAAGGACGACTACTCTATGGCTACACCTTC
V: TRBV27
D: NA
J: TRBJ1-2
size: few

CDR3: CSAADRDPREQYF
DNA: TGCAGTGCAGCCGACCGGGACCCCCGCGAGCAGTACTTC
V: TRBV20-1
D: NA
J: TRBJ2-7
size: NA

CDR3: CASSLSRDYEQYF
DNA: TGTGCCAGCAGCTTATCTAGAGACTACGAGCAGTACTTC
V: TRBV11-2
D: NA
J: TRBJ2-7
size: many

CDR3: CSTWDRRGEQYF
DNA: TGCAGTACATGGGACCGCAGGGGCGAGCAGTACTTC
V: TRBV20-1
D: NA
J: TRBJ2-7
size: many

CDR3: CASSGLGQDSYEQYF
DNA: TGTGCCAGCAGCGGACTGGGACAGGACTCCTACGAGCAGTACTTC
V: TRBV14
D: TRBD1
J: TRBJ2-7
size: many

CDR3: CASSPGGLDTQYF
DNA: TGTGCCAGCAGCCCGGGGGGCTTGGATACGCAGTATTTT
V: TRBV12-3/TRBV12-4
D: NA
J: TRBJ2-3
size: many

CDR3: CASSYSSPGQGRARAFF
DNA: TGTGCCAGCAGTTACTCCTCACCGGGACAGGGGCGAGCTAGGGCTTTCTTT
V: TRBV6-5
D: TRBD1
J: TRBJ1-1
size: NA

CDR3: CASRPRSGNTIYF
DNA: TGTGCCAGCAGACCTCGGTCTGGAAACACCATATATTTT
V: TRBV12-3/TRBV12-4
D: NA
J: TRBJ1-3
size: many

CDR3: CASSSRVSETQYF
DNA: TGTGCCAGCAGTTCCAGGGTTTCGGAGACCCAGTACTTC
V: TRBV6-5
D: NA
J: TRBJ2-5
size: few

CDR3: CASSYDKNQPQHF
DNA: TGTGCCAGTAGTTATGACAAAAATCAGCCCCAGCATTTT
V: TRBV19
D: NA
J: TRBJ1-5
size: many

CDR3: CASSLVVAGGGRETQYF
DNA: TGTGCCAGCAGCTTAGTAGTAGCGGGGGGAGGTCGAGAGACCCAGTACTTC
V: TRBV7-6
D: TRBD2
J: TRBJ2-5
size: many

CDR3: CASSIQGIEETQYF
DNA: TGTGCCAGCAGCATCCAGGGGATAGAAGAGACCCAGTACTTC
V: TRBV7-2
D: NA
J: TRBJ2-5
size: many

CDR3: CASSFRVEGEQYF
DNA: TGCGCCAGCAGCTTTAGGGTCGAGGGCGAGCAGTACTTC
V: TRBV5-1
D: NA
J: TRBJ2-7
size: many

CDR3: CAISGSRDLRPYEQYF
DNA: TGTGCCATCAGTGGATCCCGGGACCTCCGACCCTACGAGCAGTACTTC
V: TRBV10-3
D: NA
J: TRBJ2-7
size: many